The source of this TCR beta chain is a study of T cells in Graves' hyperthyroidism and ophthalmopathy. Study in general: Peripheral blood specimens were obtained at initial diagnosis, prior to any treatment. Study-wide findings and caveats: Expanded thyroid clonotypes (above 0.001) were mostly also found in blood.

Researchers took RNA transcripts and amplified the TCR beta CDR3 regions from them. HTBI primers were the set used in a first-round RT-PCR of the TCR CDR3. TCRdb called the multiplex PCR reads again in MiXCR, with one record for every CDR3 protein. The sample includes some 800,000 distinct CDR3 sequences, over 35% of them seen just once. PBMCs stemmed from around 9.3 ml fresh peripheral blood. Comment on this clonotype: Antigen: not known.

This CDR3 comprises 16 residues. Germline-derived CDR1 and CDR2 are SGHVS and FQNEAQ. The V end was cut by 5 bases, the J end by 2 bases, with 19 bases between. The sequenced sample was blood. This clonotype originated in a man younger than 35 with Graves' hyperthyroidism. The V call is TRBV7-8, the J call TRBJ2-7; D remains ambiguous. The CDR3 DNA reads as TGTGCCAGCAGCCCCCCGGAAGGAGAGTCCCCCTACGAGCAGTACTTC. This codes for CASSPPEGESPYEQYF. Supplemented by reference TRBV7-8 and TRBJ2-7, the full variable domain reads GAGVSQSPRYKVAKRGQDVALRCDPISGHVSLFWYQQALGQGPEFLTYFQNEAQLDKSGLPSDRFFAERPEGSVSTLKIQRTQQEDSAVYLCASSPPEGESPYEQYFGPGTRLTVT.